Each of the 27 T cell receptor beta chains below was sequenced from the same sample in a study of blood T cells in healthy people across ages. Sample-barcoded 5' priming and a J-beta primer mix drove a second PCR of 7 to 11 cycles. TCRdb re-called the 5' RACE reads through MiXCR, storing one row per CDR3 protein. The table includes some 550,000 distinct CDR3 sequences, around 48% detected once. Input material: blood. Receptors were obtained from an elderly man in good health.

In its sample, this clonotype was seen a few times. The chain's CDR3 is CASTRVGGEQFF. In DNA, the CDR3 is TGTGCCAGCACTCGGGTGGGAGGTGAGCAGTTCTTC. The chain couples TRBV2 to TRBJ2-1; a weak D match, TRBD2 (6 bases). CDR1 is SNHLY and CDR2 is FYNNEI in the germline V gene. Trimming stripped 7 bases from V and 9 bases from J, with 13 bases between. CDR3 length equals 12 residues.

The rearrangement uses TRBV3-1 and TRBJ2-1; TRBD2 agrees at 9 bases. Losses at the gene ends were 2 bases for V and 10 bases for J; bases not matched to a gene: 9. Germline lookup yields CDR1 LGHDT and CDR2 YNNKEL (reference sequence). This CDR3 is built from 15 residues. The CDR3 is CASSQMLAGAGEQFF. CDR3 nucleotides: TGTGCCAGCAGCCAAATGTTAGCGGGGGCCGGGGAGCAGTTCTTC.

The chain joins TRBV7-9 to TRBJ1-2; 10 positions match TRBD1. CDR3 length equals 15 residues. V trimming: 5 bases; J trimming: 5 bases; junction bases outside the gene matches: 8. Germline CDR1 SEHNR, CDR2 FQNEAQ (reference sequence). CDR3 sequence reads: CASSPRTGGAYGYTF. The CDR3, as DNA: TGTGCCAGCAGCCCCAGGACAGGGGGGGCTTATGGCTACACCTTC.

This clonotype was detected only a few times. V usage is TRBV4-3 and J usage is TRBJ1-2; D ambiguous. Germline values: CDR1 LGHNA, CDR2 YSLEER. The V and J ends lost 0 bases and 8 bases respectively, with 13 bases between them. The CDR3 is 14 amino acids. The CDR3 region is CASSQDKGIGGYTF. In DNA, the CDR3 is TGCGCCAGCAGCCAAGATAAGGGAATTGGGGGCTACACCTTC.

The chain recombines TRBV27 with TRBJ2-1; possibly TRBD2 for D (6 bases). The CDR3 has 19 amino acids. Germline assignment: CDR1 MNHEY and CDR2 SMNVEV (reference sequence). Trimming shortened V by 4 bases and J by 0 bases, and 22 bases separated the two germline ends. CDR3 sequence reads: CASSWRGPRKNPSYNEQFF. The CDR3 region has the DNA TGTGCCAGCAGTTGGAGGGGACCTCGTAAAAACCCCTCCTACAATGAGCAGTTCTTC.

The CDR3 spells CASSVGTTNQPQHF. The CDR3 bases are TGTGCCAGCAGCGTTGGGACAACCAATCAGCCCCAGCATTTT. The rearrangement links TRBV11-2 to TRBJ1-5, with a weak D call TRBD1 (6 bases). V lost 5 bases and J 3 bases, leaving 11 bases between the germline ends. CDR1 and CDR2 from the germline V gene are SGHAT and FQNNGV. The CDR3 length is 14 residues.

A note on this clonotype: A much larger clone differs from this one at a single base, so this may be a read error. The CDR3 loop reads CASSGDSVRYEQYF. The CDR3 nucleotides read TGTGCCAGCAGCGGGGACTCTGTTAGGTACGAGCAGTACTTC. V is TRBV7-2 and J is TRBJ2-7, with D perhaps TRBD2 (6 bases). There are 14 residues in the CDR3. The germline V and J ends were trimmed by 5 bases and 4 bases, with 15 bases remaining between them. Germline V gives CDR1 SGHTA, CDR2 FQGNSA.

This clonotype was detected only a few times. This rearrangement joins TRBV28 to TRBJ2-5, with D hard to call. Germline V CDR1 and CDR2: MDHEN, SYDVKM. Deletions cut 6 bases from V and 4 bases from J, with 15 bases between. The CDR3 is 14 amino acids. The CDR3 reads CASSSPALTETQYF. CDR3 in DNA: TGTGCCAGCAGCTCTCCGGCACTCACAGAGACCCAGTACTTC.

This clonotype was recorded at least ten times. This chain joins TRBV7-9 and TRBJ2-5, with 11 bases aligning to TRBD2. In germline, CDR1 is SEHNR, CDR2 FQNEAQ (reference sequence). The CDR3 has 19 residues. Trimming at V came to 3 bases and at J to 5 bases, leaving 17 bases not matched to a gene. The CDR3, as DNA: TGTGCCAGCAGCTTCGGAATAGCGGGAGGGCCCGGGGCAAGCGAGACCCAGTACTTC. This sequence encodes CASSFGIAGGPGASETQYF.

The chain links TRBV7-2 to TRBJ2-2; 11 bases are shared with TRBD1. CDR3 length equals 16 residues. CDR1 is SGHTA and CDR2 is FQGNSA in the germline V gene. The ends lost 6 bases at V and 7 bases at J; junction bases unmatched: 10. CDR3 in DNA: TGTGCCAGCAGACGCACCGGGACAGGGGGATTCGGGGAGCTGTTTTTT. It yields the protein CASRRTGTGGFGELFF.

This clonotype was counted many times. CDR3 amino acids: CASSQAGTQSNEQFF. The CDR3 nucleotides read TGTGCCAGCAGCCAAGCCGGGACTCAGAGCAATGAGCAGTTCTTC. The rearrangement links TRBV4-2 to TRBJ2-1, with TRBD2 as a possible D gene (6 bases). The germline V and J ends were trimmed by 1 base and 6 bases, with 13 bases remaining between them. The CDR3 covers 15 residues. From germline, CDR1 is LGHNA and CDR2 YNFKEQ.

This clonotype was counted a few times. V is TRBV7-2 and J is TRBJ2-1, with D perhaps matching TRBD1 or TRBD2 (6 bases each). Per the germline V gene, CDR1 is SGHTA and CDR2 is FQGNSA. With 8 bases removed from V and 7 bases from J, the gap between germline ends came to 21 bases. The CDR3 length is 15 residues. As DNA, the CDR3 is TGTGCCAGCGTTAAGGGGGTCGGGGGACCGAATGAGCAGTTCTTC. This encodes CASVKGVGGPNEQFF.

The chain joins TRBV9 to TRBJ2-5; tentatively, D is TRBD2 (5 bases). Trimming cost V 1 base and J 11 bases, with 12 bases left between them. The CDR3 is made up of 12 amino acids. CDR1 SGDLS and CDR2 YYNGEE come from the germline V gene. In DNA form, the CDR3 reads TGTGCCAGCAGCGTATTAGGGAGTGAGCAGTACTTC. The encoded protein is CASSVLGSEQYF.

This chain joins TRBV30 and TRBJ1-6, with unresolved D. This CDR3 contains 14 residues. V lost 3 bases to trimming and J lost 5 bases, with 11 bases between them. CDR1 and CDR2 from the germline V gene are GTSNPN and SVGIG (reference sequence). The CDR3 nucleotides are TGTGCCTGGAGCCGGGATCACGATAATTCACCCCTCCACTTT. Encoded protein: CAWSRDHDNSPLHF.

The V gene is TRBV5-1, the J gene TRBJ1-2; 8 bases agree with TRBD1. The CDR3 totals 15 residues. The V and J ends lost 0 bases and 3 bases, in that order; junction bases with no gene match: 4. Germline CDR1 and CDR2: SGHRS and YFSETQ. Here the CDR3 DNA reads TGCGCCAGCAGCTTGGGGACAGGGTTTTACTATGGCTACACCTTC. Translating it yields CASSLGTGFYYGYTF.

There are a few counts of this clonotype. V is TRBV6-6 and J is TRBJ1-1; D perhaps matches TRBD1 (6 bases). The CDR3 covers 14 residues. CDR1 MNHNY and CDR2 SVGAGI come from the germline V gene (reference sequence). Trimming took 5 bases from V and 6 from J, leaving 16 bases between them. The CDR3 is CASSHGTTPPEAFF. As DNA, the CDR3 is TGTGCCAGCAGTCACGGGACAACCCCCCCTGAAGCTTTCTTT.

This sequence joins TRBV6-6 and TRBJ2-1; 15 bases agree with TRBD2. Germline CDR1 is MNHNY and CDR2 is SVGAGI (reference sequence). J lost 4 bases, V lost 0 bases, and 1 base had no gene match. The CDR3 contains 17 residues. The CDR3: CASSYSGTSGGYNEQFF. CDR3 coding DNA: TGTGCCAGCAGTTACTCGGGGACTAGCGGGGGGTACAATGAGCAGTTCTTC.

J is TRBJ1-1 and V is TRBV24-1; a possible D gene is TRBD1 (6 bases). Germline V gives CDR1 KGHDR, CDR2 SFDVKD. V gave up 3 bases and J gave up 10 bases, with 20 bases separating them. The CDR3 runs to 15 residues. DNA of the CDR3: TGTGCCACCAGTGATGTGGGGACATCCGCCACCGGAGCTTTCTTT. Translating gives CATSDVGTSATGAFF.

Here the CDR3 DNA reads TGTGCCAGCAGGACGGGAGGGTTCTCCTATGGCTACACCTTC. Translating it yields CASRTGGFSYGYTF. This chain links TRBV12-3 or TRBV12-4 with TRBJ1-2; no firm D call. This CDR3 has 14 amino acids. V was trimmed by 6 bases and J by 4 bases, leaving 15 bases between them.

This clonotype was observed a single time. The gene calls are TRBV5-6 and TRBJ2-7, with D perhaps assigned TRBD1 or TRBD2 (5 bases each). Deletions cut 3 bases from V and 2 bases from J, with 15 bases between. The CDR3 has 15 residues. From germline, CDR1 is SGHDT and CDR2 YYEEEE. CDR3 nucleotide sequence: TGTGCCAGCAGCTCCCCCAATTTGGGGGCCTACGAGCAGTACTTC. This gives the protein CASSSPNLGAYEQYF. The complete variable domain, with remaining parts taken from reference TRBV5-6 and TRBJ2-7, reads DAGVTQSPTHLIKTRGQQVTLRCSPKSGHDTVSWYQQALGQGPQFIFQYYEEEERQRGNFPDRFSGHQFPNYSSELNVNALLLGDSALYLCASSSPNLGAYEQYFGPGTRLTVT.

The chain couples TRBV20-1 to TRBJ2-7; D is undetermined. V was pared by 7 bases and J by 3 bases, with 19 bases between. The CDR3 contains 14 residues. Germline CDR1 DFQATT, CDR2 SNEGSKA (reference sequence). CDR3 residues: CSVNVPRTRYEQYF. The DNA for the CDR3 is TGCAGTGTTAACGTCCCCCGGACCCGCTACGAGCAGTACTTC.

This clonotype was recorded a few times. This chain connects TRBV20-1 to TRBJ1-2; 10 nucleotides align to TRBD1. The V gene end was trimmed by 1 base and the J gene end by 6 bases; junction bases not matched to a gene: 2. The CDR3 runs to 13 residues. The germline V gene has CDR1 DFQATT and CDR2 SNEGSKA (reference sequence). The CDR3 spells CSARVTGGDGYTF. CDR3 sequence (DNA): TGCAGTGCTAGAGTGACAGGGGGCGATGGCTACACCTTC.

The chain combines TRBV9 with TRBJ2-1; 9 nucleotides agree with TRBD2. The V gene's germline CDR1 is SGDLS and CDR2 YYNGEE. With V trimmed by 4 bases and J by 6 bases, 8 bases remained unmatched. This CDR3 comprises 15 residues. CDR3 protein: CASSQGGAGGNEQFF. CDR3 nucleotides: TGTGCCAGCAGCCAGGGGGGAGCGGGAGGCAATGAGCAGTTCTTC. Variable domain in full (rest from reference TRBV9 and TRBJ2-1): DSGVTQTPKHLITATGQRVTLRCSPRSGDLSVYWYQQSLDQGLQFLIQYYNGEERAKGNILERFSAQQFPDLHSELNLSSLELGDSALYFCASSQGGAGGNEQFFGPGTRLTVL.

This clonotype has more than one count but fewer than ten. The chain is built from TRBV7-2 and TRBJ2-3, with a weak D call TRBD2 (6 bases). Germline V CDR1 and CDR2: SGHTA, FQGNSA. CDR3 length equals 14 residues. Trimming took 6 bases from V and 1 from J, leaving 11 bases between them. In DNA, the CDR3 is TGTGCCAGCAGGTTGGGACTTGGCACAGATACGCAGTATTTT. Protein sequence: CASRLGLGTDTQYF.

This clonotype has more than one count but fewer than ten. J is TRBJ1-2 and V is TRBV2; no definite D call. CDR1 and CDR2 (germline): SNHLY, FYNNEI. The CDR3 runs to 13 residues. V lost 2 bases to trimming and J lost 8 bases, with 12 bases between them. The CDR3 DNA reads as TGTGCCAGCAGTGAAAACGTTATGGGCGGCTACACCTTC. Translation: CASSENVMGGYTF.

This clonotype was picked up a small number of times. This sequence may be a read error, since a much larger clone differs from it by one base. The CDR3 protein is CASSHRTQPSTDTQYF. DNA for the CDR3: TGTGCCAGCAGTCACCGGACTCAGCCTAGCACAGATACGCAGTATTTT. This chain connects TRBV6-5 to TRBJ2-3, with a possible D match to TRBD2 (5 bases). Germline CDR1 MNHEY, CDR2 SVGAGI. With 5 bases removed from V and 0 bases from J, the gap between germline ends came to 15 bases. The CDR3 is 16 residues long.

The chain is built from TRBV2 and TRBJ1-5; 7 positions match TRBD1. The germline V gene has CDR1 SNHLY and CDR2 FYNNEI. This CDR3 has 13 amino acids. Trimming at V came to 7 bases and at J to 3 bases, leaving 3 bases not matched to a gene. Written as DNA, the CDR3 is TGTGCCAGCACCGGGACAGACAATCAGCCCCAGCATTTT. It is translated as CASTGTDNQPQHF.